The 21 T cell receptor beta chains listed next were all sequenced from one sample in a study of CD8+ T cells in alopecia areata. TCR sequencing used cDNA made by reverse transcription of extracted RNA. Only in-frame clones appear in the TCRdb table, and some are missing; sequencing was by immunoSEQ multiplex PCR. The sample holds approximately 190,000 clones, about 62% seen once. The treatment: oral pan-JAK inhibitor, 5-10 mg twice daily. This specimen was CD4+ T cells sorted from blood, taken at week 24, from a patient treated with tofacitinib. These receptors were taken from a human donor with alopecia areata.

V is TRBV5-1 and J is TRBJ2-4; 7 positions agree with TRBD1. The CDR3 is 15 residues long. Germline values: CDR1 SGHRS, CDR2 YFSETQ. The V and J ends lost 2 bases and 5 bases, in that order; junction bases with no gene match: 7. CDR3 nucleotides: TGCGCCAGCAGCTTTCGTTCTGGGACAGAAAACATTCAGTACTTC. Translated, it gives CASSFRSGTENIQYF.

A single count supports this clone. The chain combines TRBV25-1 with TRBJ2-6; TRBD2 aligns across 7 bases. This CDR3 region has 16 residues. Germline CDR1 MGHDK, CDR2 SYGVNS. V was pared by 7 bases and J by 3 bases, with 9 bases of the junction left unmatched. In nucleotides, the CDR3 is TGTGCCAGCACCCCCGCCCCGGGAGGTGGGGCCAACGTCCTGACTTTC. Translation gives CASTPAPGGGANVLTF. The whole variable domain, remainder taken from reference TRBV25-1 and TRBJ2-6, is EADIYQTPRYLVIGTGKKITLECSQTMGHDKMYWYQQDPGMELHLIHYSYGVNSTEKGDLSSESTVSRIRTEHFPLTLESARPSHTSQYLCASTPAPGGGANVLTFGAGSRLTVL.

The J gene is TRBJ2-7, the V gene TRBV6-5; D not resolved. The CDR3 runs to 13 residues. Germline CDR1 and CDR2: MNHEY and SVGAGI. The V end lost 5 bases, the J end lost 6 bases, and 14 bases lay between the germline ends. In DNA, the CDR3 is TGTGCCAGCAGTCGTAGTAAGGTTTTCGAGCAGTACTTC. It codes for CASSRSKVFEQYF.

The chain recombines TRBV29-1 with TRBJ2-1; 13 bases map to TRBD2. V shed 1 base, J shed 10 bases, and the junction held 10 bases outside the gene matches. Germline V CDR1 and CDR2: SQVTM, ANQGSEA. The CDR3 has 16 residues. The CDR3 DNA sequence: TGCAGCGTTGAAGGTCCGAGGACTAGCGGGAGAGGCGAGCAGTTCTTC. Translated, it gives CSVEGPRTSGRGEQFF.

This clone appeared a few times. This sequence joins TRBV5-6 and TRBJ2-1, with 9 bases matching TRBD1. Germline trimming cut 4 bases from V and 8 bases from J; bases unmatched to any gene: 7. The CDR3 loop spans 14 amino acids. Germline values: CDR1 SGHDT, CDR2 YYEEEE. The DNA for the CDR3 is TGTGCCAGCAGCCCCAAGGACAGGGGATATGAGCAGTTCTTC. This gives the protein CASSPKDRGYEQFF.

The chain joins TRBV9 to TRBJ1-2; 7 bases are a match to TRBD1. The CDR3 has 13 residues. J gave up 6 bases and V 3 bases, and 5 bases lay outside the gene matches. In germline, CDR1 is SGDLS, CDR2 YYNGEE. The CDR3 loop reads CASSDDRVDGYTF. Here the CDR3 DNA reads TGTGCCAGCAGCGATGACAGGGTGGATGGCTACACCTTC. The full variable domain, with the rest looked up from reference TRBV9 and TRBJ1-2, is DSGVTQTPKHLITATGQRVTLRCSPRSGDLSVYWYQQSLDQGLQFLIQYYNGEERAKGNILERFSAQQFPDLHSELNLSSLELGDSALYFCASSDDRVDGYTFGSGTRLTVV.

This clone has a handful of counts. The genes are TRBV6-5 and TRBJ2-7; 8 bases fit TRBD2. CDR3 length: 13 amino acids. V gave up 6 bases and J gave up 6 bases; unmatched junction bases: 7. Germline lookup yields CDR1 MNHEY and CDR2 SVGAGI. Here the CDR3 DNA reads TGTGCCAGCAGATCCGGGACTAGATCCGAGCAGTACTTC. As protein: CASRSGTRSEQYF.

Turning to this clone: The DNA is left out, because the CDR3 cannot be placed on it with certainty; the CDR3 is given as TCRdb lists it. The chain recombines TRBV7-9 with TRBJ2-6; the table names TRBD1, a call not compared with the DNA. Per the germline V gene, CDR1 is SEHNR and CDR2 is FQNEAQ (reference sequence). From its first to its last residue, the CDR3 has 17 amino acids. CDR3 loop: CASILGQGISGANVLTF.

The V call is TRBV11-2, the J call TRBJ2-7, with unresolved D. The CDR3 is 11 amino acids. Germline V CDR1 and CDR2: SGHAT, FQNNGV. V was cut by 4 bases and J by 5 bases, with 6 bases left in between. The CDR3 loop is CASSSHNEQYF. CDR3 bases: TGTGCCAGCAGCTCTCACAACGAGCAGTACTTC.

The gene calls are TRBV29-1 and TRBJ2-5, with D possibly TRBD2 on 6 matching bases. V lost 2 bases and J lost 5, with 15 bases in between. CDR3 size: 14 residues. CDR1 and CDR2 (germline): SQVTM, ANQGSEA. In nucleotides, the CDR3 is TGCAGCGTTGAAAGCCCGCGGGGCGCTGAGACCCAGTACTTC. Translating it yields CSVESPRGAETQYF.

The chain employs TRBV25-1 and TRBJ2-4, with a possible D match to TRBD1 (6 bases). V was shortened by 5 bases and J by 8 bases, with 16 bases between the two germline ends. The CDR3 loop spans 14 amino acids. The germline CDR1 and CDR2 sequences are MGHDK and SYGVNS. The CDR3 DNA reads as TGTGCCAGCAGTAAGACTTCTGAGGGGGACATTCAGTACTTC. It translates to CASSKTSEGDIQYF.

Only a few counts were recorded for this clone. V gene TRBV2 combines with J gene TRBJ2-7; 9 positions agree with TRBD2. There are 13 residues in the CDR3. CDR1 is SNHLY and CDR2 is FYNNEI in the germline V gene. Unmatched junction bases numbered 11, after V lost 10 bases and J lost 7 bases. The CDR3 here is CATKGGRGAEQYF. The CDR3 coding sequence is TGTGCCACCAAAGGCGGGAGGGGGGCGGAGCAGTACTTC.

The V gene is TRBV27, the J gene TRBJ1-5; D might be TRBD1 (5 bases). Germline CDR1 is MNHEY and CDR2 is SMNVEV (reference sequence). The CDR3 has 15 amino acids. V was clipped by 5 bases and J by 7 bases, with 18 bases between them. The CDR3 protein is CASSPGRGGRQPQHF. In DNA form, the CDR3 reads TGTGCCAGCAGTCCCGGACGGGGGGGAAGACAGCCCCAGCATTTT.

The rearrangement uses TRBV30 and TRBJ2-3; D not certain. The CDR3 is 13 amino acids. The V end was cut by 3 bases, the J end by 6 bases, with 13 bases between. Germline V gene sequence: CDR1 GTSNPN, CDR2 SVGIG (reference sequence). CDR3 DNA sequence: TGTGCCTGGAGCCCCCTTAAAAGGGATACGCAGTATTTT. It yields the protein CAWSPLKRDTQYF.

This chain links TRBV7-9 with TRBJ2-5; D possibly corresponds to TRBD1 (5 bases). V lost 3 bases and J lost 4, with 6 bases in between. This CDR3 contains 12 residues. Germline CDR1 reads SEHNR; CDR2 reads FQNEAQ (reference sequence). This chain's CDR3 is CASSFTGETQYF. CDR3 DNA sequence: TGTGCCAGCAGCTTCACAGGAGAGACCCAGTACTTC.

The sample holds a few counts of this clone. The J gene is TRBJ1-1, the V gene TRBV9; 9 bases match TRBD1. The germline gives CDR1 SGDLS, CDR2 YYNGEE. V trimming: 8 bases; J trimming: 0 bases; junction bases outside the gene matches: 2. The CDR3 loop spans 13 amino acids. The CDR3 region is CASGQGLNTEAFF. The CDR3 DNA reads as TGTGCCAGTGGACAGGGGCTGAACACTGAAGCTTTCTTT. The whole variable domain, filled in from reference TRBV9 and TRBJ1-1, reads DSGVTQTPKHLITATGQRVTLRCSPRSGDLSVYWYQQSLDQGLQFLIQYYNGEERAKGNILERFSAQQFPDLHSELNLSSLELGDSALYFCASGQGLNTEAFFGQGTRLTVV.

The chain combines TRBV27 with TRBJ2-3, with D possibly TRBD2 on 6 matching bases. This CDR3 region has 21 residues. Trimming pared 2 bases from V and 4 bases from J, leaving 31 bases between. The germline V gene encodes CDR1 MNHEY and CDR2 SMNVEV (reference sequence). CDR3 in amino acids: CASSLRRNPTWGTRRADTQYF. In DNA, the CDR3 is TGTGCCAGCAGTTTACGTCGGAACCCGACCTGGGGAACCAGGAGGGCAGATACGCAGTATTTT.

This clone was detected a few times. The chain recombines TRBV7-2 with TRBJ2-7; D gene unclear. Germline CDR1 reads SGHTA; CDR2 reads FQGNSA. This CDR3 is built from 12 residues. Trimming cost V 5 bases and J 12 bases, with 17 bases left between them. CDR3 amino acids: CASSPVGFQVYF. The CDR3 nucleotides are TGTGCCAGCAGCCCGGTGGGATTTCAAGTGTACTTC.

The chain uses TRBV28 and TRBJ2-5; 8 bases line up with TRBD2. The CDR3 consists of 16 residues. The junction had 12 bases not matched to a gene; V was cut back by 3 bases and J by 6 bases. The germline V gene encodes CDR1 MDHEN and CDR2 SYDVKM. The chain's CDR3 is CASSLRGLGAIQTQYF. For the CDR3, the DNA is TGTGCCAGCAGTTTGAGGGGACTAGGTGCTATACAGACCCAGTACTTC.

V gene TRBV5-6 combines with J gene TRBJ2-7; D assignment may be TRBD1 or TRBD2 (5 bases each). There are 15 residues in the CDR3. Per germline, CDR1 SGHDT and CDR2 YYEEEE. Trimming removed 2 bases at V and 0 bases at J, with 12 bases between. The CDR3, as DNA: TGTGCCAGCAGCTTCAGGGAGAGTAGCTCCTACGAGCAGTACTTC. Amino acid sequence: CASSFRESSSYEQYF.

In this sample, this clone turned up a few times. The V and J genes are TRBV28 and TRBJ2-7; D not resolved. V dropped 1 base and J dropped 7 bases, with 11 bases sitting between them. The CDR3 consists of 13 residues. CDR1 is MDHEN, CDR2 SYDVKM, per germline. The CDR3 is CASSLSGRSEQYF. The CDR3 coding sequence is TGTGCCAGCAGTTTATCCGGGCGGTCTGAGCAGTACTTC.